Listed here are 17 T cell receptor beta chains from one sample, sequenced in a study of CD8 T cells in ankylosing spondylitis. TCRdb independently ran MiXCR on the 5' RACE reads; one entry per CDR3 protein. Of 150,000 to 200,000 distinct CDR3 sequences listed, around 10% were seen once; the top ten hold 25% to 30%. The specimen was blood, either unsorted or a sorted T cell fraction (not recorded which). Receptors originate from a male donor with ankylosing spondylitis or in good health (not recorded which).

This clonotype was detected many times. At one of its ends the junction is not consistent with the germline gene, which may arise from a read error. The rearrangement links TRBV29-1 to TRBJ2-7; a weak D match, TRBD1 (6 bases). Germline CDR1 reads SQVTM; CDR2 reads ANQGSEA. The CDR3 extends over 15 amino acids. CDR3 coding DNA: TGTCAGCGTTTCCCGCCAAGAGGGGGAACCTACGAGCAGTACTTC. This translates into CQRFPPRGGTYEQYF.

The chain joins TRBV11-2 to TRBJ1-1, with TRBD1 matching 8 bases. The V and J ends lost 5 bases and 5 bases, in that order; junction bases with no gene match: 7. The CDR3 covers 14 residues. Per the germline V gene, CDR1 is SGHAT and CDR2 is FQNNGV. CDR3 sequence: CASSHRGTGTEAFF. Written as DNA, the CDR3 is TGTGCCAGCAGCCACAGGGGGACCGGGACTGAAGCTTTCTTT.

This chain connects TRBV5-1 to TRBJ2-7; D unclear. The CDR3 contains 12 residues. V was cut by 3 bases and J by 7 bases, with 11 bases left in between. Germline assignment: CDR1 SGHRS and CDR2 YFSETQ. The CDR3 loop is CASSSNGKEQYF. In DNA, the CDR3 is TGCGCCAGCAGCTCCAACGGCAAAGAGCAGTACTTC.

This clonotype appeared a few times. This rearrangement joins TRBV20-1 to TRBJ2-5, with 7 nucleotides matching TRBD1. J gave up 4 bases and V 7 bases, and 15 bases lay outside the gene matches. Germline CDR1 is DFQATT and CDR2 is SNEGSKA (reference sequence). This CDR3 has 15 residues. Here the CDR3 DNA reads TGCAGTGTTAACCGGGACAGTGCTACGGGAGAGACCCAGTACTTC. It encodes CSVNRDSATGETQYF.

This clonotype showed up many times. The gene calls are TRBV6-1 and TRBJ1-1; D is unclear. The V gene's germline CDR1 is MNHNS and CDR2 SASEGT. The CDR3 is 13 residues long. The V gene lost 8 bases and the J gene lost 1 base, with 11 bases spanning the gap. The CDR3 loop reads CASSKLRNTEAFF. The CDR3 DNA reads TGTGCCAGCTCAAAGTTGAGGAACACTGAAGCTTTCTTT.

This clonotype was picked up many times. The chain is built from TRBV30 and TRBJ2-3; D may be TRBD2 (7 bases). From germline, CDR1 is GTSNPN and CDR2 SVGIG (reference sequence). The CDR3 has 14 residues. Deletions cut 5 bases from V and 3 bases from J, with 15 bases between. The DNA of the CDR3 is TGTGCCTGGGGGAGGGGGGGGGATACAGATACGCAGTATTTT. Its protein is CAWGRGGDTDTQYF.

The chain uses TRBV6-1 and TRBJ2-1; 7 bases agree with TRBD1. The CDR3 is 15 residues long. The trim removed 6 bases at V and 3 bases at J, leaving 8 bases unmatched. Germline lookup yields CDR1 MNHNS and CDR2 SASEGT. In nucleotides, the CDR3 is TGTGCCAGCAGCACGGACAGGTCTGGCTACAATGAGCAGTTCTTC. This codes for CASSTDRSGYNEQFF.

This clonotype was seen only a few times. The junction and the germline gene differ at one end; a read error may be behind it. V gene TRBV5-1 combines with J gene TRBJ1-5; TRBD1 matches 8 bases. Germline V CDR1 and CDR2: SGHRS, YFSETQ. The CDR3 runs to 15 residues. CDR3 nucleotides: TGCGCCAGCAGGTTGGACAGGGCTAGCAATCAGCCCCAGCATTTT. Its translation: CASRLDRASNQPQHF.

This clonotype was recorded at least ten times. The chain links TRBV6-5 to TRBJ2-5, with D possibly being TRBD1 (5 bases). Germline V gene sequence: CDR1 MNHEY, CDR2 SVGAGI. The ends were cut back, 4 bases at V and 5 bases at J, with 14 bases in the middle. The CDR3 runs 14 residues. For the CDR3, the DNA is TGTGCCAGCAGTTCCTTCAGGGATGGGGAGACCCAGTACTTC. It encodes CASSSFRDGETQYF.

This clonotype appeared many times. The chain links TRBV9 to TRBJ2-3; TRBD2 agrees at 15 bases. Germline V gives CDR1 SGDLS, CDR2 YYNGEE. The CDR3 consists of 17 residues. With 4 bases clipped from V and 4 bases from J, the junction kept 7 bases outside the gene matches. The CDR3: CASSPPGLAGGADTQYF. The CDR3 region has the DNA TGTGCCAGCAGCCCTCCGGGACTAGCGGGGGGCGCAGATACGCAGTATTTT. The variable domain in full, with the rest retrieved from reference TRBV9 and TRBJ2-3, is DSGVTQTPKHLITATGQRVTLRCSPRSGDLSVYWYQQSLDQGLQFLIQYYNGEERAKGNILERFSAQQFPDLHSELNLSSLELGDSALYFCASSPPGLAGGADTQYFGPGTRLTVL.

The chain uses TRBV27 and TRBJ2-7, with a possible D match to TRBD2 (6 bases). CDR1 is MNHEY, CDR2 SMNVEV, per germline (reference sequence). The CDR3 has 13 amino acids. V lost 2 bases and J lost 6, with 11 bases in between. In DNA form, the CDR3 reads TGTGCCAGCAGTTTAGAAGGCGGGGCCGAGCAGTACTTC. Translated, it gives CASSLEGGAEQYF.

DNA for the CDR3: TGTGCCAGCAGTAGCTCAGGGGGAAATAGCAATCAGCCCCAGCATTTT. Its protein product is CASSSSGGNSNQPQHF. The J gene is TRBJ1-5, the V gene TRBV2, with TRBD1 matching over 7 bases. Germline V gene data show CDR1 as SNHLY and CDR2 as FYNNEI. There are 16 residues in the CDR3. The V gene end was trimmed by 5 bases and the J gene end by 0 bases; junction bases not matched to a gene: 7.

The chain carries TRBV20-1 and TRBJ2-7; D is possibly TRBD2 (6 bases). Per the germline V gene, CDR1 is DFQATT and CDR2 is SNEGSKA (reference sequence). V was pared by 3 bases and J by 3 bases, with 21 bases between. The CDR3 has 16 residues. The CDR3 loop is CSARGKGREAYYEQYF. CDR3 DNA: TGCAGTGCTAGGGGAAAGGGCAGGGAGGCTTACTACGAGCAGTACTTC.

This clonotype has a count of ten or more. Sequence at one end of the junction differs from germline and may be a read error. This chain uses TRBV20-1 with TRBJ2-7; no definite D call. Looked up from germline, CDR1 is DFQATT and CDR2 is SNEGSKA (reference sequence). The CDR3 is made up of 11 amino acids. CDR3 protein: CSVRMAYEQYF. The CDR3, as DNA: TGCAGTGTTAGAATGGCCTACGAGCAGTACTTC.

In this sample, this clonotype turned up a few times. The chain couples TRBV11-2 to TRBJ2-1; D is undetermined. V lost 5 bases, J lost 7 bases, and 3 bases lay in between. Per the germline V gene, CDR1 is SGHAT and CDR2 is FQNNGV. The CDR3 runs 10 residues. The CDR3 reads CASSTNEQFF. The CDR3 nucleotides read TGTGCCAGCAGCACAAATGAGCAGTTCTTC.

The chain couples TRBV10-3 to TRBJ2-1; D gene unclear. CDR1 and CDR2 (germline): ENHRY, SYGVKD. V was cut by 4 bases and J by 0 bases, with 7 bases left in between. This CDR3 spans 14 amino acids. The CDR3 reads CAISVESSYNEQFF. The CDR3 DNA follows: TGTGCCATCAGTGTGGAGAGCTCCTACAATGAGCAGTTCTTC.

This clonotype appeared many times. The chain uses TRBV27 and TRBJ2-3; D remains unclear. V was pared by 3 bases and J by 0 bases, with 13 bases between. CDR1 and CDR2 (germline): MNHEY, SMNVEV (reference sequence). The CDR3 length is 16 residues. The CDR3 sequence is CASSFTVTTSTDTQYF. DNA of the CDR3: TGTGCCAGCAGTTTTACCGTTACTACTAGCACAGATACGCAGTATTTT.